This TCR beta chain was captured in a study of blood T cells in healthy people across ages (dated by TCRdb to between 2015 and 2017). For the study in its entirety: Template switching captured roughly one uniquely barcoded TCR beta cDNA molecule per two T cells in model experiments. Using deep sequencing normalized with unique cDNA molecular identifiers, the study measured how TCR beta repertoire diversity changes with age. Donors were grouped into four age groups: young (average roughly 17 years), middle-aged (about 40), aged (around 62) and long-lived (approximately 78). To avoid experimental bias, donors of different ages were distributed randomly across sequencing lanes. Two additional independent replicas of 1 million unique cDNA reads from the same blood draw were analyzed for two donors (one aged 18 to 30 and one aged 80 or older). What the study reported, not specific to this receptor: Estimates of total diversity based on one million sequenced T cells were considered lower bounds and underestimates. The percentage of naive T cells measured by flow cytometry correlated strongly with observed TCR beta diversity. As age increased, observed TCR beta diversity per million T cells dropped in a roughly linear way, and a significant reduction was already evident by age roughly 40. The CMV infection status of donors was not known, potentially confounding age-related changes in expanded clonotypes. Conclusive comparison of naive and antigen-experienced compartments was prevented by the profiling of bulk unsorted PBMCs. Compared with the aged group, the long-lived group had more naive CD4+ T cells, fewer expanded clones and increased TCR diversity, suggesting age selection.

As for this clonotype: Its cognate antigen has yet to be identified. No much larger clone is present one base from it, and per-base qualities are unavailable.

Spanning cysteine to phenylalanine, the CDR3 consists of 15 amino acids. Solely the CDR3 DNA is kept, with 45 bases framed from the first base. V sheds 3 bases and J sheds 3 bases, leaving 11 bases between their ends. CDR1 is given as KGHDR and CDR2 as SFDVKD, both from the germline V gene. Receptor amplification or capture employed 5' RACE. The sequencing machine was an Illumina HiSeq 2500. A second about 7 to 12 cycle PCR used a sample-barcoded 5' primer and a J-beta primer mix. A template-switch 5' adaptor carrying 12 random nucleotides introduced a unique molecular identifier onto each TCR beta cDNA molecule. Each sample yielded at least 2.5 million CDR3-containing paired-end reads. The Mint cDNA synthesis kit, primed by a TRBC-specific oligonucleotide, was used to synthesize first-strand cDNA from all RNA. Following uracil-DNA glycosylase treatment, a first 18-cycle PCR with universal primers M1SS and BC2_uni_R was performed on all cDNA. As for the original processing: Each sample was normalized by randomly selecting 1 million high-quality reads, each carrying a distinct molecular identifier. Reads with shared molecular identifiers were discarded instead of being binned into consensus sequences. MiTCR, with a Q25 quality threshold and the strictest error-elimination algorithm, was used for CDR3 identification, clonotype clustering and error correction. A nonparametric unseen species model with Euler transformation was used to estimate lower-bound total TCR beta diversity. The public reads were quality trimmed at Q25 with fastp and then assembled into clones with MiXCR by TCRdb, keeping productive beta chains. Duplicate CDR3 protein sequences are folded into a single record with the most common DNA and genes. The V and J calls were not made by the authors but by TCRdb's processing. The sample data list 1,500,000 or so distinct CDR3 sequences, and 35% to 45% of these were observed just once. Of the sample, about 4.1% is held by the ten largest clones.

Systemically healthy Caucasian individuals from Russia, roughly 40 in total and aged roughly 6 to 95 years, were included as donors. Each donor gave ten milliliters of peripheral blood, collected into EDTA-treated Vacutainer tubes. PBMCs were isolated by Ficoll-Paque density-gradient centrifugation, with at least 6.5 million obtained per sample. Total RNA was extracted from PBMCs with Trizol reagent, with at least 6 micrograms obtained per sample. Naive CD45RAhigh/CD27high T cell percentages were measured by flow cytometry on a PBMC aliquot from every donor. The sequenced sample was blood. The V and J segments used are TRBV24-1 and TRBJ1-5, with TRBD1 as a weak D call on 6 bases. This sequence was found in a young woman in good health. CDR3 sequence: CATSDMDRINQPQHF. The DNA sequence follows: TGTGCCACCAGTGATATGGACAGAATCAATCAGCCCCAGCATTTT.